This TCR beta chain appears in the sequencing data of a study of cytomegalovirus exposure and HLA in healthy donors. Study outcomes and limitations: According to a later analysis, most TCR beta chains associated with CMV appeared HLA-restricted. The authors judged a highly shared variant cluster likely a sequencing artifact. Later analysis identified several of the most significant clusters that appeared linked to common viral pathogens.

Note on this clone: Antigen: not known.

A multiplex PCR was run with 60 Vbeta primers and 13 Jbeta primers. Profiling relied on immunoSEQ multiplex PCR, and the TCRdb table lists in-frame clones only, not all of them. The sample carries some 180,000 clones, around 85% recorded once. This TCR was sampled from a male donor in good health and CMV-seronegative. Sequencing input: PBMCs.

Written as DNA, the CDR3 is TGTGCCAGTAGTAAGGGGGACAGTAGAATGAACACTGAAGCTTTCTTT. Amino acid sequence: CASSKGDSRMNTEAFF. The chain recombines TRBV19 with TRBJ1-1; the match to TRBD1 covers 7 bases. Germline V lookup: CDR1 LNHDA, CDR2 SQIVND (reference sequence). This CDR3 contains 16 residues. With V trimmed by 4 bases and J by 0 bases, 8 bases remained unmatched.